What follows are 26 T cell receptor beta chains derived from one specimen sequenced in a study of CD8+ T cells in alopecia areata. Sequencing used cDNA as its template, made by extracting RNA and reverse transcribing it. TCRdb keeps only in-frame clones here, not all; method: immunoSEQ multiplex PCR. The sample includes fewer than 250,000 clones, about 60% of them seen just once. The sequencing used CD4+ T cells sorted from blood, collected at week 0. These receptors came from a human donor with alopecia areata.

This chain joins TRBV2 and TRBJ2-3, with 7 nucleotides matching TRBD2. Losses at the gene ends were 3 bases for V and 4 bases for J; bases not matched to a gene: 10. CDR3 length equals 16 residues. Germline V lookup: CDR1 SNHLY, CDR2 FYNNEI. CDR3 DNA sequence: TGTGCCAGCAGTGACCCGATATTTGCGGGGGCAGATACGCAGTATTTT. It translates to CASSDPIFAGADTQYF.

This clone was observed once. This rearrangement joins TRBV18 to TRBJ1-5; D uncertain. Per germline, CDR1 KGHSH and CDR2 LQKENI. The CDR3 spans 15 residues. The V end was cut by 5 bases, the J end by 3 bases, with 14 bases between. The CDR3 sequence: CASSTQAYSNQPQHF. The CDR3 DNA follows: TGTGCCAGCTCAACTCAGGCGTATTCCAATCAGCCCCAGCATTTT. Combining the CDR3 with reference TRBV18 and TRBJ1-5 gives the whole variable domain NAGVMQNPRHLVRRRGQEARLRCSPMKGHSHVYWYRQLPEEGLKFMVYLQKENIIDESGMPKERFSAEFPKEGPSILRIQQVVRGDSAAYFCASSTQAYSNQPQHFGDGTRLSIL.

This clone has more than one count but fewer than ten. The chain couples TRBV30 to TRBJ2-2, with TRBD1 matching 10 bases. Germline V CDR1 and CDR2: GTSNPN, SVGIG (reference sequence). J lost 3 bases, V lost 5 bases, and 6 bases had no gene match. The CDR3 contains 15 residues. CDR3 residues: CAWALGTGDTGELFF. CDR3 coding DNA: TGTGCCTGGGCGCTTGGGACAGGGGACACCGGGGAGCTGTTTTTT.

The J gene is TRBJ2-7, the V gene TRBV18; D is unclear. Germline CDR1 is KGHSH and CDR2 is LQKENI. CDR3 length equals 15 residues. The germline V and J ends were trimmed by 0 bases and 6 bases, with 15 bases remaining between them. Here the CDR3 reads CASSPPPGALGEQYF. CDR3 coding DNA: TGTGCCAGCTCACCACCACCTGGAGCTTTGGGCGAGCAGTACTTC. Based on the CDR3 plus reference TRBV18 and TRBJ2-7, the full variable domain is NAGVMQNPRHLVRRRGQEARLRCSPMKGHSHVYWYRQLPEEGLKFMVYLQKENIIDESGMPKERFSAEFPKEGPSILRIQQVVRGDSAAYFCASSPPPGALGEQYFGPGTRLTVT.

The chain uses TRBV5-1 and TRBJ2-7; D is perhaps TRBD1 or TRBD2 (6 bases each). V was trimmed by 5 bases and J by 2 bases, leaving 14 bases between them. Germline CDR1 SGHRS, CDR2 YFSETQ. CDR3 length: 14 residues. The CDR3 loop reads CASSNRGEPYEQYF. The CDR3 DNA sequence: TGCGCCAGCAGTAATAGGGGGGAGCCCTACGAGCAGTACTTC.

The V call is TRBV15, the J call TRBJ1-5; no definite D call. Per the germline V gene, CDR1 is LNHNV and CDR2 is YYDKDF (reference sequence). V was pared by 3 bases and J by 4 bases, with 7 bases between. There are 13 residues in the CDR3. The DNA for the CDR3 is TGTGCCACCAGCAGGAAGGAAAATCAGCCCCAGCATTTT. Encoded protein: CATSRKENQPQHF.

The V and J genes are TRBV23-1 and TRBJ2-7; D ambiguous. TRBV23-1 falls under the ORF class, with uncertain function. There are 14 residues in the CDR3. V dropped 3 bases and J dropped 2 bases, with 11 bases sitting between them. CDR3 amino acids: CASSHIPGTYEQYF. CDR3 sequence (DNA): TGCGCCAGCAGTCACATCCCCGGTACCTACGAGCAGTACTTC.

V usage is TRBV18 and J usage is TRBJ1-1, with D maybe TRBD1 (6 bases). The germline gives CDR1 KGHSH, CDR2 LQKENI. This CDR3 has 15 residues. Trimming shortened V by 4 bases and J by 5 bases, and 17 bases separated the two germline ends. This chain's CDR3 is CASSQAGGRGTEAFF. DNA of the CDR3: TGTGCCAGCTCACAAGCCGGGGGGCGCGGGACTGAAGCTTTCTTT.

The CDR3 protein is CSARATDGYTF. The DNA for the CDR3 is TGCAGTGCTAGAGCAACAGATGGCTACACCTTC. J is TRBJ1-2 and V is TRBV20-1; D call uncertain. This CDR3 is built from 11 residues. Germline CDR1 DFQATT, CDR2 SNEGSKA (reference sequence). Trimming stripped 1 base from V and 6 bases from J, with 6 bases between.

This clone was seen a single time. The chain joins TRBV6-5 to TRBJ2-3; weak D call: TRBD1 (5 bases). The CDR3 has 14 amino acids. CDR1 and CDR2 (germline): MNHEY, SVGAGI. V was clipped by 2 bases and J by 1 base, with 7 bases between them. The CDR3 region has the DNA TGTGCCAGCAGTTACGGGGCCGGCACAGATACGCAGTATTTT. Its protein product is CASSYGAGTDTQYF.

The chain employs TRBV19 and TRBJ1-5; a weak D match, TRBD1 (5 bases). Trimming took off 7 bases at V and 6 bases at J, with 16 bases between the two ends. Germline V lookup: CDR1 LNHDA, CDR2 SQIVND (reference sequence). This CDR3 has 14 residues. CDR3 sequence reads: CASNDGSQGQPQHF. CDR3 nucleotide sequence: TGTGCCAGTAATGACGGCAGTCAGGGTCAGCCCCAGCATTTT.

This rearrangement joins TRBV15 to TRBJ2-1, with D hard to call. Deletions cut 1 base from V and 6 bases from J, with 7 bases between. Germline V gene sequence: CDR1 LNHNV, CDR2 YYDKDF (reference sequence). CDR3 size: 13 residues. CDR3 nucleotide sequence: TGTGCCACCAGCAGAGTTGTGTTCAATGAGCAGTTCTTC. As protein: CATSRVVFNEQFF.

This chain connects TRBV27 to TRBJ1-5; possible D gene TRBD1, 6 bases. This CDR3 comprises 15 residues. Trimming took 8 bases from V and 0 from J, leaving 14 bases between them. The germline V gene encodes CDR1 MNHEY and CDR2 SMNVEV (reference sequence). The CDR3 spells CASRRAGASNQPQHF. Here the CDR3 DNA reads TGTGCCAGCCGGCGGGCAGGGGCTAGCAATCAGCCCCAGCATTTT.

This rearrangement joins TRBV6-5 to TRBJ1-1; TRBD1 matches at 11 bases. The germline V gene encodes CDR1 MNHEY and CDR2 SVGAGI. Trimming took 5 bases from V and 3 from J; bases not matched to a gene: 2. The CDR3 sequence is 14 residues long. CDR3 loop: CASSVDRGHTEAFF. CDR3 nucleotides: TGTGCCAGCAGTGTGGACAGGGGGCACACTGAAGCTTTCTTT.

Here the CDR3 reads CAISGRGEDEQYF. Here the CDR3 DNA reads TGTGCCATCAGTGGCCGCGGGGAAGACGAGCAGTACTTC. The V gene is TRBV10-3, the J gene TRBJ2-7, with D perhaps TRBD2 (6 bases). Germline CDR1 is ENHRY and CDR2 is SYGVKD. Between the trimmed V and J ends, which lost 4 bases and 5 bases, there was a span of 12 bases. CDR3 length equals 13 residues.

V gene TRBV29-1 combines with J gene TRBJ1-5; 7 bases align to TRBD1. The CDR3 consists of 13 residues. Germline-derived CDR1 and CDR2 are SQVTM and ANQGSEA. Trimming cost V 7 bases and J 2 bases; bases outside gene matches: 5. The DNA of the CDR3 is TGCAGCGCAGGGGGACACCGCAATCAGCCCCAGCATTTT. It is translated as CSAGGHRNQPQHF.

This sequence joins TRBV30 and TRBJ1-1; 8 nucleotides align to TRBD1. With 5 bases clipped from V and 1 base from J, the junction kept 3 bases outside the gene matches. Germline CDR1 reads GTSNPN; CDR2 reads SVGIG (reference sequence). The CDR3 extends over 13 amino acids. CDR3 bases: TGTGCCTGGGACAGGGGCCGGAACACTGAAGCTTTCTTT. Its translation: CAWDRGRNTEAFF.

The chain has TRBV5-1 and TRBJ1-1; D not resolved. This CDR3 comprises 15 residues. Per the germline V gene, CDR1 is SGHRS and CDR2 is YFSETQ. V lost 1 base and J 3 bases, leaving 13 bases between the germline ends. CDR3 residues: CASSLSFGIDTEAFF. Written as DNA, the CDR3 is TGCGCCAGCAGCTTGTCCTTCGGAATAGACACTGAAGCTTTCTTT.

In DNA, the CDR3 is TGCGCCAGCAGCTGGATTCTTCGGGGAGCGGGAGGCACAGATACGCAGTATTTT. This encodes CASSWILRGAGGTDTQYF. The chain links TRBV5-1 to TRBJ2-3; 8 bases agree with TRBD2. The germline CDR1 and CDR2 sequences are SGHRS and YFSETQ. This CDR3 is built from 18 residues. J lost 1 base, V lost 3 bases, and 13 bases had no gene match.

This rearrangement joins TRBV7-2 to TRBJ1-1, with D unclear. V was pared by 3 bases and J by 3 bases, with 8 bases between. Germline CDR1 reads SGHTA; CDR2 reads FQGNSA. This CDR3 contains 13 residues. The CDR3 spells CASSFQRYTEAFF. The CDR3 DNA reads TGTGCCAGCAGCTTTCAGCGGTACACTGAAGCTTTCTTT.

The genes are TRBV11-2 and TRBJ1-2; 8 bases fit TRBD1. V lost 4 bases and J lost 7; bases outside the gene matches: 5. The germline V gene encodes CDR1 SGHAT and CDR2 FQNNGV. The CDR3 totals 13 residues. The CDR3 DNA follows: TGTGCCAGCAGCTCGACAGGGGATAGTGGCTACACCTTC. This codes for CASSSTGDSGYTF.

The CDR3 loop is CASSLMTTNYGYTF. DNA for the CDR3: TGTGCCAGCAGCTTGATGACCACTAACTATGGCTACACCTTC. The rearrangement joins TRBV5-6 to TRBJ1-2; the D is unclear. This CDR3 is 14 amino acids long. V was pared by 1 base and J by 0 bases, with 7 bases between. Germline V gene data show CDR1 as SGHDT and CDR2 as YYEEEE.

This chain links TRBV7-9 with TRBJ1-5; 7 bases align to TRBD1. CDR3 size: 14 residues. The V gene's germline CDR1 is SEHNR and CDR2 FQNEAQ (reference sequence). V dropped 2 bases and J dropped 7; count of bases not matched to a gene: 5. The CDR3 loop is CASSLSGGLQPQHF. DNA of the CDR3: TGTGCCAGCAGCTTATCAGGGGGTCTCCAGCCCCAGCATTTT.

The chain joins TRBV15 to TRBJ2-3; D is unresolved. The CDR3 is 12 residues long. Germline V gene lookup returns CDR1 LNHNV and CDR2 YYDKDF (reference sequence). The V end lost 2 bases, the J end lost 5 bases, and 5 bases lay between the germline ends. CDR3 sequence (DNA): TGTGCCACCAGCAGAAACAGAGATACGCAGTATTTT. As protein: CATSRNRDTQYF.

The chain couples TRBV30 to TRBJ2-7, with D hard to call. The V end was cut by 2 bases, the J end by 3 bases, with 8 bases between. The CDR3 runs 12 residues. The germline gives CDR1 GTSNPN, CDR2 SVGIG (reference sequence). DNA of the CDR3: TGTGCCTGGAGTCCAGGTCGCTACGAGCAGTACTTC. Its translation: CAWSPGRYEQYF.

The chain links TRBV6-1 to TRBJ2-1; D is ambiguous. The CDR3 loop spans 13 amino acids. Germline V gene data show CDR1 as MNHNS and CDR2 as SASEGT. The ends were cut back, 3 bases at V and 7 bases at J, with 10 bases in the middle. DNA of the CDR3: TGTGCCAGCAGTGATTACAACGGGAATGAGCAGTTCTTC. Protein: CASSDYNGNEQFF.